The clone carrying this T cell receptor beta chain was seen repeatedly, ten times or more. No antigen is known for it. Unique molecular identifiers (one per individual cDNA molecule) were attached. Each CDR3 protein gets one entry after TCRdb re-called the 5' RACE reads with MiXCR. The data contain tens of thousands of distinct CDR3 sequences, approximately 9% of them singletons. This entry comes from a study of early T cells in non-severe SARS-CoV-2 infection. The study, taken as a whole, reports: The VDJdb matching leaned toward anti-spike CD8 responses and overlooked private and CD4 specificities.

Sequencing was performed on whole blood. The TCR sequence derives from an adult who was a healthcare worker with PCR-confirmed SARS-CoV-2 infection or an uninfected control (not recorded which).

The CDR3 is CASSDPDDGQGPGANVLTF. CDR3 nucleotide sequence: TGTGCCAGCAGTGACCCTGACGACGGACAGGGCCCTGGGGCCAACGTCCTGACTTTC. The rearrangement joins TRBV2 to TRBJ2-6; 8 positions agree with TRBD1. V was clipped by 3 bases and J by 2 bases; unmatched bases: 12. The CDR3 totals 19 residues. Germline V CDR1 and CDR2: SNHLY, FYNNEI.